This T cell receptor (beta chain) comes out of a study of blood T cell repertoires in COVID-19. Overall study context: There were acute and convalescent COVID-19 samples, and they came from the United States, Italy and Spain. The cDNA or gDNA used as material had been derived from T cells, B-cell-depleted T cells, or PBMCs.

How the authors handled the data: Amplification of reference gene primers was used by the study to estimate nucleated cell counts. Data came from immunoSEQ multiplex PCR; TCRdb stores just in-frame clones and leaves some out. D and trimming were read from the DNA, whereas the V and J calls and clone size are those reported in that table. Of around 20,000 clones in the sample, about 91% are singletons; the top ten hold 7.5% to 9%. The clonotype was recovered from a human donor in a cohort sampled during active COVID-19. The donor label of this sample is uncertain. The sample consisted of peripheral blood.

This chain's CDR3 is CASSLGTGGGYEQYF. The CDR3 region has the DNA TGCGCCAGCAGCCTGGGGACAGGGGGAGGCTACGAGCAGTACTTC. This chain joins TRBV5-1 and TRBJ2-7; 11 nucleotides align to TRBD1. CDR1 is SGHRS, CDR2 YFSETQ, per germline. V shed 4 bases and J 3 bases; nucleotides not matched to a gene: 6. The CDR3 sequence is 15 residues long.